The rows below give T cell receptor beta chains drawn from one sample of a study of stem cell transplantation in POMP-related autoinflammatory disease. Assay used: immunoSEQ multiplex PCR; TCRdb lists only in-frame clones, some missing. This sample has fewer than 5,000 clones, with roughly 90% found just once. The sequencing here drew on CD8+ T cells from PBMCs, taken after stem cell transplantation. The receptors were sampled from a human patient with POMP-related autoinflammation and immune dysregulation (PRAID). The T cells may partly be graft donor cells. CDR3s include the opening cysteine and the closing phenylalanine or tryptophan. The D gene is left open where the match is weak. Some rows have no size entry. The others give once, few or many, or a class for an expanded clone.

j_call,d_call,clone_size,cdr3_length,v_call,cdr3_aa,cdr3_nt
TRBJ2-2,NA,NA,16,TRBV19,CASSPLVLGGTGELFF,TGTGCCAGTAGCCCCTTAGTCCTCGGTGGCACCGGGGAGCTGTTTTTT
TRBJ1-2,NA,NA,12,TRBV29-1,CSASGIDYGYTF,TGCAGCGCATCAGGGATTGATTATGGCTACACCTTC
TRBJ2-2,NA,NA,19,TRBV11-2,CASSFVRITGHSNTGELFF,TGTGCCAGCAGCTTCGTAAGAATAACAGGCCACTCGAACACCGGGGAGCTGTTTTTT
TRBJ2-7,NA,NA,14,TRBV7-2,CASSFHSGTYEQYF,TGTGCCAGCAGCTTTCACTCCGGGACCTACGAGCAGTACTTC
TRBJ1-1,NA,NA,14,TRBV24-1,CATSPGGMNTEAFF,TGTGCCACCAGTCCGGGGGGGATGAACACTGAAGCTTTCTTT
TRBJ2-3,NA,NA,12,TRBV5-1,CASSGDTDTQYF,TGCGCCAGCAGCGGGGACACAGATACGCAGTATTTT
TRBJ1-4,NA,NA,15,TRBV7-6,CASSSSPFGAEKLFF,TGTGCCAGCAGTTCCAGTCCCTTTGGGGCTGAAAAACTGTTTTTT
TRBJ1-2,NA,NA,14,TRBV28,CASTGHLANYGYTF,TGTGCCAGCACCGGACACTTAGCTAACTATGGCTACACCTTC
TRBJ2-7,TRBD2,NA,16,TRBV28,CASSFGLADPSYEQYF,TGTGCCAGCAGTTTCGGACTAGCAGACCCCTCCTACGAGCAGTACTTC
TRBJ2-1,TRBD2,few,18,TRBV11-2,CASSAGTSGGSSYNEQFF,TGTGCCAGCAGCGCTGGGACTAGCGGGGGAAGCTCCTACAATGAGCAGTTCTTC
TRBJ2-7,NA,NA,14,TRBV11-2,CASSLQNKFYEQYF,TGTGCCAGCAGCTTACAGAATAAATTCTACGAGCAGTACTTC
TRBJ2-7,TRBD1,NA,14,TRBV4-1,CASSVGQGNYEQYF,TGCGCCAGCAGCGTAGGACAGGGGAACTACGAGCAGTACTTC
TRBJ2-1,TRBD2,NA,14,TRBV30,CAYRGGNSYNEQFF,TGTGCCTACCGCGGGGGAAACTCCTACAATGAGCAGTTCTTC
TRBJ2-2,NA,NA,12,TRBV29-1,CSVLSGFGELFF,TGCAGCGTCCTCTCGGGGTTCGGGGAGCTGTTTTTT
TRBJ2-7,TRBD2,NA,13,TRBV30,CAWSTAGAYEQYF,TGTGCCTGGAGTACGGCGGGAGCCTACGAGCAGTACTTC
TRBJ2-1,NA,NA,15,TRBV11-2,CASRKGGERYNEQFF,TGTGCCAGCAGGAAGGGGGGGGAGAGGTATAATGAGCAGTTCTTC
TRBJ2-6,NA,NA,16,TRBV13,CASSLDRDSGANVLTF,TGTGCCAGCAGCTTAGACAGGGACTCTGGGGCCAACGTCCTGACTTTC
TRBJ2-1,NA,NA,12,TRBV6-4,CASSDSHNEQFF,TGTGCCAGCAGTGACAGTCACAATGAGCAGTTCTTC
TRBJ2-2,NA,NA,15,TRBV19,CASSIYSGNTGELFF,TGTGCCAGTAGTATCTATAGCGGGAACACCGGGGAGCTGTTTTTT
TRBJ2-5,NA,NA,16,TRBV19,CASSIEVGLAQETQYF,TGTGCCAGTAGTATAGAGGTGGGGCTAGCCCAAGAGACCCAGTACTTC
TRBJ2-6,NA,NA,16,TRBV7-3,CASSPNPFSGANVLTF,TGTGCCAGCAGCCCTAACCCCTTCTCTGGGGCCAACGTCCTGACTTTC
TRBJ2-2,NA,NA,14,TRBV6-5,CAGSSYRGPGELFF,TGTGCCGGCAGCAGTTACCGGGGGCCCGGGGAGCTGTTTTTT
TRBJ1-2,TRBD1,NA,14,TRBV3-1/TRBV3-2,CASSQGTGGSGYTF,TGTGCCAGCAGCCAGGGGACAGGGGGCTCTGGCTACACCTTC
TRBJ1-5,NA,few,13,TRBV19,CASSPHSNQPQHF,TGTGCCAGTAGTCCACACTCCAATCAGCCCCAGCATTTT
TRBJ1-1,TRBD1,NA,11,TRBV19,CASSFRGEAFF,TGTGCCAGTAGTTTCAGGGGGGAAGCTTTCTTT
TRBJ2-5,TRBD1,NA,14,TRBV19,CASSSHRGEETQYF,TGTGCCAGTAGTTCCCACAGGGGAGAAGAGACCCAGTACTTC
TRBJ2-1,TRBD2,NA,15,TRBV9,CASSVGSGIYNEQFF,TGTGCCAGCAGCGTAGGAAGCGGGATCTACAATGAGCAGTTCTTC
TRBJ1-2,TRBD1,NA,14,TRBV6-5,CASSYSGTAYGYTF,TGTGCCAGCAGTTACTCCGGGACAGCCTATGGCTACACCTTC
TRBJ1-5,NA,NA,11,TRBV6-2/TRBV6-3,CASSTSQPQHF,TGTGCCAGCAGTACCTCTCAGCCCCAGCATTTT
TRBJ2-2,NA,NA,14,TRBV10-3,CAISELWLTGELFF,TGTGCCATCAGTGAGTTGTGGCTCACCGGGGAGCTGTTTTTT
TRBJ1-2,NA,NA,17,TRBV13,CASSFRGLEVTNYGYTF,TGTGCCAGCAGCTTTAGAGGGTTGGAAGTAACGAACTATGGCTACACCTTC
TRBJ2-1,TRBD2,NA,14,TRBV19,CASSWTSGTGEQFF,TGTGCCAGTAGCTGGACTAGCGGGACGGGAGAGCAGTTCTTC
TRBJ2-7,TRBD2,NA,14,TRBV27,CASSPSGSSYEQYF,TGTGCCAGCAGTCCTAGCGGGAGCTCCTACGAGCAGTACTTC
TRBJ2-2,NA,few,14,TRBV4-1,CASSTGLNTGELFF,TGCGCCAGCAGTACCGGCCTTAACACCGGGGAGCTGTTTTTT
TRBJ2-2,TRBD1,NA,17,TRBV5-1,CASSPSTGTANTGELFF,TGCGCCAGCAGCCCCTCAACCGGGACAGCGAACACCGGGGAGCTGTTTTTT
TRBJ2-7,NA,NA,15,TRBV4-2,CASSQDRVAPYEQYF,TGTGCCAGCAGCCAAGATCGGGTAGCACCCTACGAGCAGTACTTC
TRBJ1-1,NA,few,13,TRBV12-3/TRBV12-4,CASSLALKTEAFF,TGTGCCAGCAGCCTTGCCCTGAAGACTGAAGCTTTCTTT